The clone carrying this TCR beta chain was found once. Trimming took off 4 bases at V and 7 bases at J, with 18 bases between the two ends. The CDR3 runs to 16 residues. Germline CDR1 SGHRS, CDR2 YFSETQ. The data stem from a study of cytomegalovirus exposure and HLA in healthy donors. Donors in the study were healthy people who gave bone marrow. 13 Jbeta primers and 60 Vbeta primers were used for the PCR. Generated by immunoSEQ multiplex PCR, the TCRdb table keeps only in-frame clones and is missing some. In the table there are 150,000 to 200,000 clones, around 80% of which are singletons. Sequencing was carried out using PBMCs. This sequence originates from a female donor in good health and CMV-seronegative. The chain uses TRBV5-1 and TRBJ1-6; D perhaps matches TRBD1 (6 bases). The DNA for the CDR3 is TGCGCCAGCAGCGTCACAGGGCGGGTAGAAAATTCACCCCTCCACTTT. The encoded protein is CASSVTGRVENSPLHF.